This TCR beta chain was sequenced for a study of regulatory T cells in long-lasting Graves disease. Study-level results: Having only a small sample size may have limited accuracy. Among persistent patients, a larger number of public clonotypes were shared (approximately 2,900) than among newly diagnosed patients (roughly 970). TRBV28, TRBJ1-2 and TRBJ2-5 were segments that persistent disease favored.

The TCR beta library used iRepertoire HTBI primers with Arm-PCR amplification of CDR3. MiXCR, run by TCRdb on the multiplex PCR reads, gives a single entry per CDR3 protein. The data show 450,000 to 500,000 distinct CDR3 sequences, roughly 15% seen once. On this clonotype itself: What it binds is not known.

Stated time point: newly diagnosed GD, antithyroid drugs for less than 3 months. PBMCs were the source of the RNA used for TCR sequencing. There are 15 residues in the CDR3. Germline CDR1 reads MNHNS; CDR2 reads SASEGT. V shed 6 bases and J shed 6 bases, with 17 bases lying between them. The sample also formed part of further work on T cells in Graves' hyperthyroidism and ophthalmopathy. As reported in that work: Clinical symptoms, serum thyroxine, TRAb, thyroid ultrasound and orbital computed tomography established diagnosis.

The rearrangement links TRBV6-1 to TRBJ2-2; perhaps D is TRBD1 or TRBD2 (5 bases each). This material consisted of peripheral blood mononuclear cells (PBMCs), taken at new diagnosis, from a patient treated with antithyroid drugs. The TCR was taken from a man aged 40-55 years with Graves disease. CDR3 sequence: CASSAFEGFAGELFF. CDR3 nucleotides: TGTGCCAGCAGCGCGTTCGAGGGGTTTGCCGGGGAGCTGTTTTTT.